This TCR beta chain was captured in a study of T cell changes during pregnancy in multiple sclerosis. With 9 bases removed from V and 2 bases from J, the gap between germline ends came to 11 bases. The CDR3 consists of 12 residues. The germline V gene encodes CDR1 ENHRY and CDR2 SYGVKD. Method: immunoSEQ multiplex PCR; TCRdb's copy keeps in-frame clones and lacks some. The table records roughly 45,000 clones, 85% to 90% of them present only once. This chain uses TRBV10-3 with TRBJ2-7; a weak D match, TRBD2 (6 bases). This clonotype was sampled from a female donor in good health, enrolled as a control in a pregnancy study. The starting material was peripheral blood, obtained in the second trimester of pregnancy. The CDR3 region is CAISGTAYEQYF. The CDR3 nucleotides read TGTGCCATTTCCGGGACTGCCTACGAGCAGTACTTC.